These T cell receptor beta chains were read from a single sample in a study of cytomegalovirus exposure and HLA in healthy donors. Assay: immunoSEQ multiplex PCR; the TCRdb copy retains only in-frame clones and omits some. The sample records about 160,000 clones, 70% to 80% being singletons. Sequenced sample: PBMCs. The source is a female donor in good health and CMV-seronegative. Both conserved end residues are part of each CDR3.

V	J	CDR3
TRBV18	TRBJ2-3	CASSPRVTDTQYF
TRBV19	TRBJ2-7	CASSRTSGYEQYF
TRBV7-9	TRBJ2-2	CASSLEAGPYTGELFF
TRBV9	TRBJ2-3	CASSPPGLAGAGDTQYF
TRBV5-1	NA	CASTPSTGLTYEQYF
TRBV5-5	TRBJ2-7	CASSPIAGADYEQYF
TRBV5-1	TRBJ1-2	CASSFGENYGYTF
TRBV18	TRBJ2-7	CASSTGQNYEQYF
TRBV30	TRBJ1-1	CAWGRQVNTEAFF
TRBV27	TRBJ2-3	CASALGTVTDTQYF
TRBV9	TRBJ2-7	CASSGLAGGPEEQYF
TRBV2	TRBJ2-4	CASSDTSRVDSQYF
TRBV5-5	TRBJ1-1	CASSWGQNTEAFF
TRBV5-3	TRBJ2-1	CARTAGSPHYNEQFF
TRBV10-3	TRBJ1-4	CAISESRVIFF
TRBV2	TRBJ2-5	CATSREVETQYF
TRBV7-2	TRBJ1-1	CASSLLWAGNTEAFF
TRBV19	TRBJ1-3	CASGFGNTIYF
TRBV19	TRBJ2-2	CASSWTRPGELFF
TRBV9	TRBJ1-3	CASSATGNTIYF
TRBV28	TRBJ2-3	CASSDILEGGTDTQYF
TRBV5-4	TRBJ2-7	CASSLTGGASSYEQYF
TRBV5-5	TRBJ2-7	CASSPLVADLYEQYF
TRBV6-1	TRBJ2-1	CASSVSMGAYNEQFF
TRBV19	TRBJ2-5	CATRTSGGAPEETQYF
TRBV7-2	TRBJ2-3	CASSLVAQSTDTQYF
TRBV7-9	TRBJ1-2	CASSQVAGRGDYGYTF
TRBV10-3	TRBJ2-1	CAITGAGFYNEQFF
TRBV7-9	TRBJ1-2	CASSLVGVGYTF
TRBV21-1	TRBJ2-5	CASRRSGQGGETQYF
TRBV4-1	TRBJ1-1	CASRRQGSNTEAFF
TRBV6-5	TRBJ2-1	CASRGEGGSYNEQFF
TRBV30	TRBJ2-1	CAWSVQLLDEQFF
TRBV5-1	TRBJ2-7	CASSLVDNLSEQYF
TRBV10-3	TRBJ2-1	CAINKASGGPGEQFF
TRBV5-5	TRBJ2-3	CASSFGGLAGGITDTQYF
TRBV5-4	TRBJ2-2	CASSRNSPNTGELFF
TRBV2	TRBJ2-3	CASQGLAGVADTQYF
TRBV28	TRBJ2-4	CASSPRGRKDIQYF
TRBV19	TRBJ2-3	CASSIASGSSTDTQYF
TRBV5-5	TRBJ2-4	CASSLDPEGAKNIQYF
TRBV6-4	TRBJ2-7	CASSQQATNSYEQYF
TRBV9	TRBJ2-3	CASSDGGSGDTQYF
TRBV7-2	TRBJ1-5	CASSLSGGGQPQHF
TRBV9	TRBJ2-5	CASSVMGLAGGEGILETQYF
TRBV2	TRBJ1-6	CAARRDNSPLHF
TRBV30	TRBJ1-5	CAWSRGVLQPQHF
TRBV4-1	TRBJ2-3	CASSQDSVRGFSTDTQYF
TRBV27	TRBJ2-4	CASSLKGGGHSQYF
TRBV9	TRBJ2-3	CASRETPGSTDTQYF
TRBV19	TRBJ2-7	CASSTPSRGRYEQYF
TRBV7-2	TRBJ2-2	CASSLGGAGTGELFF
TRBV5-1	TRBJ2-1	CASSYRDNYNEQFF
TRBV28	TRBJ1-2	CASILPGTGEAYTF
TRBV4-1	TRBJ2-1	CASSRLAGGLGEQFF
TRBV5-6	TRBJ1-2	CASSLGWGAAHYGYTF
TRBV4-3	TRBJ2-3	CASSQDSGGYTQYF
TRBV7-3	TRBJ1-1	CASSRAPGGTEAFF